This T cell receptor (beta chain) was documented in a study of T cell responses to AZD1222 COVID-19 vaccine (dated by TCRdb to about 2021). With regard to the full study: AZD1222 recipients with second doses at about 4 weeks or about 12 weeks were pooled, because spike-specific TCR depth and breadth did not differ between schedules. Trial participants were enrolled by age into subgroups of 18-55, 56-69 and 70-plus years, and approximately 150, 30 and 60 TCR-sequenced participants, respectively, were included in these subgroups. A total of 233 trial participants underwent TCR sequencing, of whom about 210 received two doses of AZD1222 and about 26 received two doses of the MenACWY control vaccine. Study-level results and caveats: Participants were mostly white British and included more females than males, and it was suggested by the authors that clonal diversity may have been underestimated. In the small 56-69-year group, the increase in depth fell short of significance, most likely because of low power. Because no day 14 peak-response samples were available, repertoires were characterized only after the peak T cell response. A significant rise in spike-specific TCR breadth and depth was observed after two AZD1222 doses relative to day 0 and relative to MenACWY recipients. CD4 TCRs associated with the vaccine covered the entire spike protein, and the dominant responses were in regions 160-218 and 743-854. Reportedly, almost half of the unique spike-specific TCRs recognized epitopes lying outside the regions that are mutated in the B.1.351 and B.1.1.7 variants. Conclusions about previously exposed vaccinees were limited because only six or seven AZD1222 recipients were SARS-CoV-2 seropositive at baseline.

After removal of 5 bases from V and 9 bases from J, the junction retains 9 bases not matched to a gene. The germline V gene specifies SGHNT as CDR1 and YENEEA as CDR2. The CDR3 measures 14 amino acids from cysteine to phenylalanine. Only the CDR3 DNA is retained, 42 bases long and in frame from the first base. The CDR3 regions of human TCRbeta chains were subjected to immunosequencing. Per the authors' processing: TCRs in the repertoires were matched against a reference library of SARS-CoV-2-specific TCRs that had been generated with the MIRA antigen-specificity platform. Breadth was defined as the fraction of unique TCRs that were SARS-CoV-2-associated. Depth was defined as the fraction of total T cells that were SARS-CoV-2-associated. Using the MIRA data, each spike-specific TCR was assigned both to the spike region to which the TCR was reactive and to a CD4 or CD8 class. Log10-transformed breadth and depth values were compared by one-way ANOVA with Sidak's multiple comparisons tests. TCRdb retrieved this table from immuneACCESS and kept in-frame rearrangements only. Not all clones are present; in checked studies, unresolved V genes account for under half, and no reason is known for the remainder. That table supplies the V and J calls and clone size; D and trimming were determined from the DNA. This sample gives 100,000 to 130,000 clones in total; 86% of them show up just once. About 3.3% of the sample belongs to the ten largest clones.

The time point label corresponds to: baseline before first vaccination. The vaccinee samples were drawn from two UK trials, COV001 and COV002, one of which was a single-blind randomized controlled phase 2/3 trial testing AZD1222 (ChAdOx1 nCoV-19) in healthy adults. For TCRbeta chain sequencing, PBMC samples were collected from trial participants at day 0 and at day 28 after the second dose. Points on this clone: It lacks a known antigen. No much larger clone is present one base from it, and per-base qualities are unavailable.

The chain is encoded by TRBV11-3 joined to TRBJ2-1, with TRBD1 matching 8 junction bases. This TCR came from an adult in good health. Sequencing used peripheral blood, obtained on day 0 of AZD1222 vaccination. The CDR3: CASSPDRVGVEQFF. The DNA sequence reads TGTGCCAGCAGCCCGGACAGGGTAGGGGTTGAGCAGTTCTTC.